These 26 T cell receptor beta chains were sequenced from one sample in a study of T cells in Graves' hyperthyroidism and ophthalmopathy. From RNA transcripts, TCR beta CDR3 regions were amplified. The HTBI set primed first-round TCR CDR3 RT-PCR. TCRdb re-called the multiplex PCR reads with MiXCR, one entry per CDR3 protein. The sample yields 380,000 or so distinct CDR3 sequences, about 18% seen once. Sequenced material: blood. These receptors originate from a woman younger than 30 with Graves' hyperthyroidism.

This clonotype was counted ten times or more. This chain joins TRBV28 and TRBJ1-3; no firm D call. Germline V CDR1 and CDR2: MDHEN, SYDVKM. The CDR3 spans 17 residues. The V end lost 4 bases, the J end lost 0 bases, and 16 bases lay between the germline ends. The CDR3 bases are TGTGCCAGCAGTTCCATGGCCTCCAGGTACTCTGGAAACACCATATATTTT. Its translation: CASSSMASRYSGNTIYF. The whole variable domain, remainder taken from reference TRBV28 and TRBJ1-3, is DVKVTQSSRYLVKRTGEKVFLECVQDMDHENMFWYRQDPGLGLRLIYFSYDVKMKEKGDIPEGYSVSREKKERFSLILESASTNQTSMYLCASSSMASRYSGNTIYFGEGSWLTVV.

This clonotype was counted ten times or more. V is TRBV28 and J is TRBJ2-5; 7 bases are a match to TRBD2. Germline values: CDR1 MDHEN, CDR2 SYDVKM. Losses at the gene ends were 6 bases for V and 2 bases for J; bases not matched to a gene: 12. This CDR3 comprises 16 residues. The DNA of the CDR3 is TGTGCCAGCAGGCCCCCTTGGGGAGGGGCGCAAGAGACCCAGTACTTC. Protein sequence: CASRPPWGGAQETQYF.

At least ten counts were recorded for this clonotype. The rearrangement uses TRBV7-8 and TRBJ1-1; D perhaps matches TRBD1 (6 bases). CDR3 length: 13 residues. From germline, CDR1 is SGHVS and CDR2 FQNEAQ. The ends were cut back, 3 bases at V and 8 bases at J, with 13 bases in the middle. The CDR3 nucleotides read TGTGCCAGCAGCTTGGGTGGGGGGGCAGAAGCTTTCTTT. This gives the protein CASSLGGGAEAFF.

J is TRBJ2-7 and V is TRBV11-2, with 7 bases matching TRBD1. The V and J ends lost 5 bases and 3 bases, in that order; junction bases with no gene match: 13. Per germline, CDR1 SGHAT and CDR2 FQNNGV. This CDR3 region has 16 residues. The CDR3 DNA is TGTGCCAGCAGCCCACCGCACCCGGGACAGTACTACGAGCAGTACTTC. Encoded protein: CASSPPHPGQYYEQYF.

A note on this clonotype: An end of the junction differs from the germline gene, which may be a read error. The gene calls are TRBV5-1 and TRBJ1-3; D not certain. This CDR3 is built from 14 residues. Looked up from germline, CDR1 is SGHRS and CDR2 is YFSETQ. The CDR3 reads CASTLGFSGNTIYF. The CDR3 DNA follows: TGCGCCAGCACCTTGGGGTTCTCTGGAAACACCATATATTTT.

This clonotype was observed a handful of times. This chain uses TRBV6-2 or TRBV6-3 with TRBJ1-5; D gene unclear. The CDR3 sequence is 12 residues long. The ends were cut back, 4 bases at V and 11 bases at J, with 12 bases in the middle. Germline CDR1 is MNHEY and CDR2 is SVGEGT. CDR3 sequence (DNA): TGTGCCAGCAGTTCAGTTTTGACGGCCCAGCATTTT. Amino acid sequence: CASSSVLTAQHF.

This clonotype was observed a handful of times. The chain combines TRBV5-1 with TRBJ1-5; 7 positions match TRBD1. Per germline, CDR1 SGHRS and CDR2 YFSETQ. This CDR3 region has 14 residues. The V gene end was trimmed by 4 bases and the J gene end by 5 bases; junction bases not matched to a gene: 6. The CDR3 protein is CASSLGGGDQPQHF. The CDR3 region has the DNA TGCGCCAGCAGCCTAGGAGGGGGCGATCAGCCCCAGCATTTT.

This clonotype was seen repeatedly, ten times or more. At one of its ends the junction is not consistent with the germline gene, which may arise from a read error. The chain uses TRBV28 and TRBJ2-7, with D perhaps TRBD1 (6 bases). There are 14 residues in the CDR3. CDR1 and CDR2 (germline): MDHEN, SYDVKM. The chain's CDR3 is CAGSSQQGSYEQYF. CDR3 in DNA: TGTGCCGGCAGTTCCCAACAGGGTAGCTACGAGCAGTACTTC.

This clonotype was observed many times. The chain is built from TRBV12-3 or TRBV12-4 and TRBJ1-3, with TRBD1 as a possible D gene (5 bases). There are 13 residues in the CDR3. V lost 5 bases and J 9 bases, leaving 14 bases between the germline ends. In nucleotides, the CDR3 is TGTGCCAGCAGTCGCGGGGCTCTCGGCACCATATATTTT. Its protein product is CASSRGALGTIYF.

This clonotype was counted only a few times. V usage is TRBV4-1 and J usage is TRBJ1-6; 9 positions match TRBD1. The CDR3 consists of 19 residues. Germline V lookup: CDR1 MGHRA, CDR2 YSYEKL. V was pared by 2 bases and J by 10 bases, with 18 bases of the junction left unmatched. The CDR3 region is CASSQFDFRPGQGGSPLHF. In DNA, the CDR3 is TGCGCCAGCAGCCAATTTGACTTTCGGCCGGGACAGGGAGGCTCACCCCTCCACTTT.

This clonotype occurred a few times. The chain carries TRBV18 and TRBJ1-1; TRBD1 aligns across 7 bases. Losses at the gene ends were 3 bases for V and 3 bases for J; bases not matched to a gene: 7. The CDR3 sequence is 15 residues long. Looked up from germline, CDR1 is KGHSH and CDR2 is LQKENI. CDR3 region: CASSPSARGDTEAFF. CDR3 in DNA: TGTGCCAGCTCACCTTCGGCCAGGGGGGACACTGAAGCTTTCTTT.

This clonotype was seen repeatedly, ten times or more. The rearrangement joins TRBV6-1 to TRBJ1-2; D call uncertain. Germline V lookup: CDR1 MNHNS, CDR2 SASEGT. The CDR3 sequence is 14 residues long. V lost 0 bases to trimming and J lost 12 bases, with 17 bases between them. CDR3 region: CASSEAHGSLADTF. The CDR3, as DNA: TGTGCCAGCAGTGAAGCCCACGGTTCGTTGGCTGACACCTTC.

This clonotype was seen many times. The chain links TRBV20-1 to TRBJ2-2; 13 bases align to TRBD2. The trim removed 5 bases at V and 3 bases at J, leaving 6 bases unmatched. Germline loops: CDR1 DFQATT, CDR2 SNEGSKA (reference sequence). This CDR3 comprises 16 residues. The CDR3 here is CSALGTSGEYTGELFF. In DNA form, the CDR3 reads TGCAGTGCTCTCGGGACTAGCGGGGAGTACACCGGGGAGCTGTTTTTT.

This clonotype was recorded at least ten times. J is TRBJ1-5 and V is TRBV10-2; D not resolved. The V end lost 7 bases, the J end lost 1 base, and 8 bases lay between the germline ends. This CDR3 region has 13 residues. The germline CDR1 and CDR2 sequences are WSHSY and SAAADI. CDR3 sequence (DNA): TGCGCCAGCAATAAACAGAGCAATCAGCCCCAGCATTTT. This gives the protein CASNKQSNQPQHF.

This clonotype was found many times. The chain uses TRBV20-1 and TRBJ2-7; no firm D call. CDR1 DFQATT and CDR2 SNEGSKA come from the germline V gene (reference sequence). Trimming took 0 bases from V and 2 from J, leaving 17 bases between them. CDR3 length: 16 residues. CDR3 loop: CSARDLVSWATYEQYF. CDR3 in DNA: TGCAGTGCTAGAGATTTGGTATCTTGGGCAACCTACGAGCAGTACTTC.

This clonotype was counted only a few times. The chain carries TRBV12-3 or TRBV12-4 and TRBJ1-1, with D tentatively TRBD1 (6 bases). The germline V and J ends were trimmed by 5 bases and 7 bases, with 11 bases remaining between them. The CDR3 is 12 amino acids. CDR3 nucleotide sequence: TGTGCCAGCAGTCCTATCAGGGGTGAAGCTTTCTTT. Translated: CASSPIRGEAFF.

This clonotype was observed a handful of times. This sequence joins TRBV6-5 and TRBJ1-2; a weak D match, TRBD1 (5 bases). Germline V lookup: CDR1 MNHEY, CDR2 SVGAGI. Trimming removed 4 bases at V and 12 bases at J, with 12 bases between. This CDR3 has 11 residues. The CDR3 coding sequence is TGTGCCAGCAGTTCGGGGGGAGGCGACACCTTC. Protein sequence: CASSSGGGDTF.

This clonotype was picked up many times. The CDR3 spells CAAGYLGETQYF. For the CDR3, the DNA is TGTGCCGCAGGCTACCTAGGGGAGACCCAGTACTTC. This chain connects TRBV2 to TRBJ2-5; D gene unclear. Trimming cost V 11 bases and J 5 bases, with 15 bases left between them. The CDR3 is made up of 12 amino acids. Germline assignment: CDR1 SNHLY and CDR2 FYNNEI. The full variable domain, rest sourced from reference TRBV2 and TRBJ2-5, is EPEVTQTPSHQVTQMGQEVILRCVPISNHLYFYWYRQILGQKVEFLVSFYNNEISEKSEIFDDQFSVERPDGSNFTLKIRSTKLEDSAMYFCAAGYLGETQYFGPGTRLLVL.

This sequence joins TRBV3-1 and TRBJ2-5; D unclear. Germline CDR1 reads LGHDT; CDR2 reads YNNKEL (reference sequence). The CDR3 consists of 12 residues. V lost 4 bases to trimming and J lost 11 bases, with 14 bases between them. The CDR3 loop reads CASSPLGGQQYF. CDR3 in DNA: TGTGCCAGCAGCCCCCTAGGTGGCCAACAGTACTTC.

This clonotype was recorded at least ten times. The rearrangement uses TRBV4-2 and TRBJ1-5, with TRBD1 as a possible D gene (6 bases). The CDR3 loop spans 15 amino acids. Germline CDR1 is LGHNA and CDR2 is YNFKEQ. Trimming stripped 2 bases from V and 6 bases from J, with 14 bases between. CDR3 in DNA: TGTGCCAGCAGCCAACCGGGGGGGGCGGTTCAGCCCCAGCATTTT. Its protein is CASSQPGGAVQPQHF.

In its sample, this clonotype was seen many times. The chain employs TRBV3-1 and TRBJ1-1; possible D gene TRBD1, 6 bases. Germline V lookup: CDR1 LGHDT, CDR2 YNNKEL (reference sequence). Trimming removed 3 bases from V and 2 bases from J, with 10 bases in between. The CDR3 spans 14 residues. CDR3 sequence (DNA): TGTGCCAGCAGCCAGGGACACTCAAACACTGAAGCTTTCTTT. Translation gives CASSQGHSNTEAFF. The whole variable domain, filled in from reference TRBV3-1 and TRBJ1-1, reads DTAVSQTPKYLVTQMGNDKSIKCEQNLGHDTMYWYKQDSKKFLKIMFSYNNKELIINETVPNRFSPKSPDKAHLNLHINSLELGDSAVYFCASSQGHSNTEAFFGQGTRLTVV.

This clonotype showed up many times. The chain links TRBV7-2 to TRBJ2-7, with a tentative D call TRBD1 (6 bases). Germline V gene sequence: CDR1 SGHTA, CDR2 FQGNSA. This CDR3 comprises 15 residues. V lost 5 bases, J lost 2 bases, and 16 bases lay in between. This CDR3 is CASSPDRDNPYEQYF. The CDR3 DNA reads TGTGCCAGCAGCCCCGACCGGGACAACCCCTACGAGCAGTACTTC.

V and J are TRBV20-1 and TRBJ2-7; D not resolved. The CDR3 consists of 13 residues. From germline, CDR1 is DFQATT and CDR2 SNEGSKA (reference sequence). Trimming removed 6 bases from V and 2 bases from J, with 14 bases in between. CDR3 region: CSAWVRYTYEQYF. Written as DNA, the CDR3 is TGCAGTGCGTGGGTCAGGTACACCTACGAGCAGTACTTC.

This clonotype was recorded once. The rearrangement links TRBV5-1 to TRBJ1-1; D uncertain. Trimming stripped 2 bases from V and 2 bases from J, with 10 bases between. Per germline, CDR1 SGHRS and CDR2 YFSETQ. This CDR3 has 14 residues. CDR3 amino acids: CASSFGSVNTEAFF. The CDR3 DNA follows: TGCGCCAGCAGCTTCGGCAGTGTTAACACTGAAGCTTTCTTT.

The chain couples TRBV18 to TRBJ2-7, with a weak D call TRBD1 (5 bases). This CDR3 has 14 amino acids. Germline V gives CDR1 KGHSH, CDR2 LQKENI. The germline V and J ends were trimmed by 3 bases and 4 bases, with 13 bases remaining between them. The CDR3 region has the DNA TGTGCCAGCTCACCGCCCGACAGATTTTACGAGCAGTACTTC. This sequence encodes CASSPPDRFYEQYF. The full variable domain, completed using reference TRBV18 and TRBJ2-7, is NAGVMQNPRHLVRRRGQEARLRCSPMKGHSHVYWYRQLPEEGLKFMVYLQKENIIDESGMPKERFSAEFPKEGPSILRIQQVVRGDSAAYFCASSPPDRFYEQYFGPGTRLTVT.

The CDR3 reads CASSYGQGRKTQYF. The CDR3 DNA reads as TGTGCCAGCAGTTACGGACAGGGAAGGAAGACCCAGTACTTC. The rearrangement uses TRBV12-3 or TRBV12-4 and TRBJ2-5; 8 bases agree with TRBD1. V lost 4 bases, J lost 6 bases, and 7 bases stayed unmatched. The CDR3 runs 14 residues.